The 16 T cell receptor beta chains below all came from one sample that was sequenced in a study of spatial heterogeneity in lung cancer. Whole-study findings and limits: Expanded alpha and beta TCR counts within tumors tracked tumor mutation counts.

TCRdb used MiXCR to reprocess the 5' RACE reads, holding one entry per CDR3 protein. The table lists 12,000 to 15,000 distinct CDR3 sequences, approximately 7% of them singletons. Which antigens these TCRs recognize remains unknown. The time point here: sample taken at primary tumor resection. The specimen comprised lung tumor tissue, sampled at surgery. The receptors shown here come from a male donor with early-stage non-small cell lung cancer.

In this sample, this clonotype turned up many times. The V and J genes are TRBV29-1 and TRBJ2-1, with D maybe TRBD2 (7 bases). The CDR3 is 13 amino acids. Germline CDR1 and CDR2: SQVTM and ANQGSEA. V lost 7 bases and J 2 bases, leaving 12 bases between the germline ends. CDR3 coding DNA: TGCAGCGCTCAGCGGGACACCTACAATGAGCAGTTCTTC. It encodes CSAQRDTYNEQFF.

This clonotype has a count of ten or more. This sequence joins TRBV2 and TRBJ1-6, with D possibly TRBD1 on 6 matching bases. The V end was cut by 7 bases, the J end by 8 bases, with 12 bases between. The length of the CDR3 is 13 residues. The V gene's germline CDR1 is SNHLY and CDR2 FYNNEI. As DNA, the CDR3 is TGTGCCAGCACGGGGGCTCCCTATTCACCCCTCCACTTT. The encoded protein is CASTGAPYSPLHF.

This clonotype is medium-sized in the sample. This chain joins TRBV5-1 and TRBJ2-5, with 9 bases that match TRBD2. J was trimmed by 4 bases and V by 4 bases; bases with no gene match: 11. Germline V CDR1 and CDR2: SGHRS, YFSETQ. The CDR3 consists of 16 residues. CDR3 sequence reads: CASSPGAGGKGETQYF. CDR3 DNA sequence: TGCGCCAGCAGCCCGGGAGCGGGAGGCAAAGGAGAGACCCAGTACTTC.

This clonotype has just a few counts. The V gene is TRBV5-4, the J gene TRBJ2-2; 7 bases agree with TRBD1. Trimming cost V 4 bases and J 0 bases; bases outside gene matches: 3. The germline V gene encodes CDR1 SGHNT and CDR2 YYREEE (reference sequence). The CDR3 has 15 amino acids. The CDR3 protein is CASSVGTANTGELFF. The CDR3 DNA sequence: TGTGCCAGCAGCGTCGGGACAGCGAACACCGGGGAGCTGTTTTTT.

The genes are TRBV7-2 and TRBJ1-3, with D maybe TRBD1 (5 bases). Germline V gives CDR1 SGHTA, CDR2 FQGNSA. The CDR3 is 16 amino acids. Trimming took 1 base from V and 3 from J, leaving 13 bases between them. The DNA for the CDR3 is TGTGCCAGCAGCTTAGTAGCGGGGGGAGGTGGAAACACCATATATTTT. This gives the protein CASSLVAGGGGNTIYF.

Here the CDR3 reads CASSFELWYNEQFF. CDR3 in DNA: TGTGCCAGCAGCTTTGAGTTGTGGTACAATGAGCAGTTCTTC. V and J are TRBV7-9 and TRBJ2-1; no reliable D call. The V and J ends lost 3 bases and 4 bases respectively, with 10 bases between them. From germline, CDR1 is SEHNR and CDR2 FQNEAQ (reference sequence). This CDR3 comprises 14 residues.

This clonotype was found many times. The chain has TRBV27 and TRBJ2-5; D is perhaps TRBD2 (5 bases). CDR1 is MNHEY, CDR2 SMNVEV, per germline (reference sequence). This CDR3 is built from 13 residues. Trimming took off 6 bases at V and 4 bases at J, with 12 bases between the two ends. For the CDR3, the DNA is TGTGCCAGCAGCCAGCGGAATCGAGAGACCCAGTACTTC. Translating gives CASSQRNRETQYF.

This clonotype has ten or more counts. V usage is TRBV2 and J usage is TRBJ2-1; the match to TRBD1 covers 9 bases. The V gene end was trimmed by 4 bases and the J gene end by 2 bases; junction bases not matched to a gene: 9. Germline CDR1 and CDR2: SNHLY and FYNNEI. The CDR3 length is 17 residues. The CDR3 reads CASSAPGTGTAYNEQFF. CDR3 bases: TGTGCCAGCAGTGCCCCAGGGACAGGGACAGCCTACAATGAGCAGTTCTTC. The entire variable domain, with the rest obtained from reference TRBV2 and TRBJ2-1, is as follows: EPEVTQTPSHQVTQMGQEVILRCVPISNHLYFYWYRQILGQKVEFLVSFYNNEISEKSEIFDDQFSVERPDGSNFTLKIRSTKLEDSAMYFCASSAPGTGTAYNEQFFGPGTRLTVL.

The CDR3 nucleotides are TGTGCCAGTAGGGAAGACAGGGCCACTAACTATGGCTACACCTTC. Encoded protein: CASREDRATNYGYTF. The genes are TRBV19 and TRBJ1-2, with 7 bases that match TRBD1. Unmatched junction bases numbered 7, after V lost 6 bases and J lost 0 bases. CDR1 is LNHDA and CDR2 is SQIVND in the germline V gene (reference sequence). CDR3 length: 15 residues.

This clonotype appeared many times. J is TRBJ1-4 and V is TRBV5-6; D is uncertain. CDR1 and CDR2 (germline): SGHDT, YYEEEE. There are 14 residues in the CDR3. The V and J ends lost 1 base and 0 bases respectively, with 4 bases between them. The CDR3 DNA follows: TGTGCCAGCAGCTTGTGGGCAACTAATGAAAAACTGTTTTTT. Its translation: CASSLWATNEKLFF.

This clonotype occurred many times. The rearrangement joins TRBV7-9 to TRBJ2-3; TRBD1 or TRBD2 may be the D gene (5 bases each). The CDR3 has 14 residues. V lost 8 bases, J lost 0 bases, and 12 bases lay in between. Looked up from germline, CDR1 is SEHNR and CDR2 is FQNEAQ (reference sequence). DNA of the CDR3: TGTGCCAGCCAGACGGGGCCTAGCACAGATACGCAGTATTTT. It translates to CASQTGPSTDTQYF.

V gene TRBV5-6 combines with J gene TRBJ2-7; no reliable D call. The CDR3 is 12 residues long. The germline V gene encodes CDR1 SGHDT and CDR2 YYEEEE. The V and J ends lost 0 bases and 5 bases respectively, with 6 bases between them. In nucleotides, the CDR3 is TGTGCCAGCAGCTTGGCATCCCACGAGCAGTACGTC. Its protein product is CASSLASHEQYV.

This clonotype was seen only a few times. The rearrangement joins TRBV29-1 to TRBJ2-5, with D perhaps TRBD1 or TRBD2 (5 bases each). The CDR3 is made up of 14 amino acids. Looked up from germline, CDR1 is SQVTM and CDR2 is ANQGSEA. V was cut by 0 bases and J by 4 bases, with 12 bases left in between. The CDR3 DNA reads TGCAGCGTTGAAGACCAGAGTGGGGGAGAGACCCAGTACTTC. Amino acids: CSVEDQSGGETQYF. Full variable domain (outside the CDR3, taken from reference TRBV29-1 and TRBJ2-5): SAVISQKPSRDICQRGTSLTIQCQVDSQVTMMFWYRQQPGQSLTLIATANQGSEATYESGFVIDKFPISRPNLTFSTLTVSNMSPEDSSIYLCSVEDQSGGETQYFGPGTRLLVL.

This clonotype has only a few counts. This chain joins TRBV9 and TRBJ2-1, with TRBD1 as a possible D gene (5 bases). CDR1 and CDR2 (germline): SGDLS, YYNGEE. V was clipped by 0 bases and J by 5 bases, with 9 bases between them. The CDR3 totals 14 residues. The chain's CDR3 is CASSVGTINNEQFF. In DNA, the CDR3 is TGTGCCAGCAGCGTAGGGACAATAAACAATGAGCAGTTCTTC.

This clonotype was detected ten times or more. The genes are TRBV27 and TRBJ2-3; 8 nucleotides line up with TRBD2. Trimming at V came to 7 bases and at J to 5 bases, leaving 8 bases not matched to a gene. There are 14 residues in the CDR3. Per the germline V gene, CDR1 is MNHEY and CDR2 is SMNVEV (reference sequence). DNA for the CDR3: TGTGCCAGCAAATCCGGGGGGGCCTTAGATACGCAGTATTTT. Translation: CASKSGGALDTQYF.

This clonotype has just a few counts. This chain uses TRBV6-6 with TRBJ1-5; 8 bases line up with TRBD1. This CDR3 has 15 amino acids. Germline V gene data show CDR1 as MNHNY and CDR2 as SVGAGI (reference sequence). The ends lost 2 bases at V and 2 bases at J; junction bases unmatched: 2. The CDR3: CASSYDRGGNQPQHF. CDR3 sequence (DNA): TGTGCCAGCAGTTACGACAGGGGAGGCAATCAGCCCCAGCATTTT.